These T cell receptor beta chains were read from a single sample in a study of CXCR3-negative and CXCR3-positive naive CD8 T cells. TCRdb re-called the 5' RACE reads, yielding one record per CDR3 amino acid sequence without DNA. The table lists 40,000 to 45,000 distinct CDR3 sequences. What was sequenced was naive CXCR3- CD8+ T cells from blood. The source of these receptors is a human donor in good health. Some clones in this sample may be carry-over from other donors' samples. Both conserved end residues are part of each CDR3.

>TRBV10-3|TRBJ2-5
CAIRESLGMEETQYF
>TRBV12-3/TRBV12-4|TRBJ2-2
CASSLRGPLSNTGELFF
>TRBV20-1|TRBJ1-2
CSARDTIRGGGGYTF
>TRBV7-9|TRBJ1-1
CASSPPGTPEAFF
>TRBV12-3/TRBV12-4|TRBJ2-3
CASSAQRLETSTDTQYF
>TRBV28|TRBJ2-7
CASNLQLAGGQGEQYF
>TRBV29-1|TRBJ2-7
CSVEDAQYEQYF
>TRBV7-9|TRBJ2-7
CASRPFSGFYEQYF
>TRBV7-8|TRBJ2-2
CASSIGWGALGGELFF
>TRBV4-2|TRBJ1-1
CASSPNRVGGTEALF
>TRBV7-3|TRBJ2-2
CASSFNREGTGELFF
>TRBV9|TRBJ2-7
CANSAGQALSYEQYF
>TRBV7-3|TRBJ2-3
CASSMSTDTQYF
>TRBV6-2/TRBV6-3|TRBJ2-3
CASSYLAGGGTDTQYF
>TRBV29-1|TRBJ2-7
CSVEPDRDEQYF
>TRBV2|TRBJ1-2
CASRDSNYGYTF
>TRBV7-2|TRBJ1-5
CASSLTRNQPQHF
>TRBV7-9|TRBJ2-4
CASSPGLGPPMPIF
>TRBV5-1|TRBJ2-7
CASSLGLGAYEQYF
>TRBV10-3|TRBJ1-1
CAIGEELTPEAFF
>TRBV7-9|TRBJ1-2
CASSLGAADYGYTF
>TRBV7-3|TRBJ2-5
CASSPGGGAETQYF
>TRBV4-3|TRBJ2-1
CASSQDSQSPVGEQFF
>TRBV29-1|TRBJ2-7
CSVELDSTYEQYF
>TRBV14|TRBJ1-6
CASSRSGVASSPLHF
>TRBV11-2|TRBJ2-7
CASSLGQGRYEQYF
>TRBV6-2/TRBV6-3|TRBJ2-7
CASSPGRGVEQYF
>TRBV7-9|TRBJ2-1
CASSLVRADEQFF
>TRBV7-7|TRBJ2-7
CASSSGTGYEQYF
>TRBV11-3|TRBJ1-1
CASSPSPLVQRALGNTEAFF
>TRBV7-9|TRBJ2-3
CASGDGSGAGNTQYF
>TRBV4-1|TRBJ1-3
CASSQLLGNTIYF
>TRBV7-2|TRBJ2-3
CASSLIGGADTQYF
>TRBV6-6|TRBJ2-7
CASSYDSSYEQYF
>TRBV29-1|TRBJ2-7
CSVEDPRDGSYEQYF
>TRBV25-1|TRBJ1-2
CASSERDTFNYGYTF
>TRBV6-1|TRBJ1-1
CASSEAENTEAFF
>TRBV29-1|TRBJ2-3
CSVVPLGLTDTQYF
>TRBV7-9|TRBJ2-1
CASGTSNEQFF
>TRBV29-1|TRBJ2-7
CSVAGTGISYEQYF
>TRBV11-3|TRBJ2-1
CASSHRGGDEQFF
>TRBV29-1|TRBJ2-1
CSVEGLAGVNEQFF
>TRBV4-1|TRBJ1-1
CASSPGGGNTEAFF
>TRBV29-1|TRBJ2-3
CSVEGGPLTSGASTDTQYF
>TRBV5-8|TRBJ1-5
CASSQTTGQGGNQPQHF
>TRBV4-1|TRBJ2-7
CASSLGEGPYEQYF
>TRBV11-2|TRBJ2-3
CASSSRTSGGTDTQYF
>TRBV28|TRBJ1-1
CASSWDRINTEAFF
>TRBV28|TRBJ2-7
CASSFKGGGSYEQYF